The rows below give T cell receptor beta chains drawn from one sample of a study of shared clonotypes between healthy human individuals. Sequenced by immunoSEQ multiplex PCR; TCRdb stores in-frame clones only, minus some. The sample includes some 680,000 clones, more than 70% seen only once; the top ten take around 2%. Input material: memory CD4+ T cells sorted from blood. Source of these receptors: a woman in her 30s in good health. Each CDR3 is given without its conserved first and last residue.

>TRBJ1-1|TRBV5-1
ASSLSQNTEAF
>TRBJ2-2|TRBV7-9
ASSGYTGELF
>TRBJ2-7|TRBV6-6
ASSYRRTGTPYEQY
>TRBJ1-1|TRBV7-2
ASSPVGSGTEAF
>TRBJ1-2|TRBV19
ASSLVKAGSYGYT
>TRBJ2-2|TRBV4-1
ASRGGGTGELF
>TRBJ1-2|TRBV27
ASSFVKGDGYT
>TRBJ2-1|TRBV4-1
ASSYSGRVTYNEQF
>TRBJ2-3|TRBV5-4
ASSGPSGESQY
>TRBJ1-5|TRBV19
ASSIAGGGNQPQH
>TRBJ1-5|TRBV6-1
ASREVTGSNQPQH
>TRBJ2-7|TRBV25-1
ASSVPGSESEQY
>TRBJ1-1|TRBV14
ASSQVRSNTEAF
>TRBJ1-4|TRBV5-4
ASSLGSGPGEKLF
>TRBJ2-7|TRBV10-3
AISELAGLYEQY
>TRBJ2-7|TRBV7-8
ASSLKGQVPTGEQY
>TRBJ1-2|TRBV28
AASPWARGYT
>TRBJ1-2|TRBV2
ASSSPGTGVWGYT
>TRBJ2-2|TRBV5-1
ASSPGLANTGELF
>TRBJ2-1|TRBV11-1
ASSWSRERSNEQF
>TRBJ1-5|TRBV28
AGTDRGLNQPQH
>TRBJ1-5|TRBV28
ASSIQTGGYSNQPQH
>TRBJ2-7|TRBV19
ASSIRAGGDSYEQY
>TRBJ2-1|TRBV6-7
ASIKDRGKENEQF